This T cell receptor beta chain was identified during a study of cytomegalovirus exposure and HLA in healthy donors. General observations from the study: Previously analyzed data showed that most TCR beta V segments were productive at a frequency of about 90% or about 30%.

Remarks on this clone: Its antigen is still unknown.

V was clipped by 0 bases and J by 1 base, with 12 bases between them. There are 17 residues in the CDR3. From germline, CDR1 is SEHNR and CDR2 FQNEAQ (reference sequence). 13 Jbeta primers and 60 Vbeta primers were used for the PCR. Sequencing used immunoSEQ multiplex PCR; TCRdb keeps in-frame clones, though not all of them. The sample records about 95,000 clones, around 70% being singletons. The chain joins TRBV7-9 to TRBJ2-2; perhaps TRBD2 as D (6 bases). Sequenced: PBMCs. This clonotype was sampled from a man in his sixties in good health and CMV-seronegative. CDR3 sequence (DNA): TGTGCCAGCAGCTTAGCAAGGGACTCCCGGAACACCGGGGAGCTGTTTTTT. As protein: CASSLARDSRNTGELFF. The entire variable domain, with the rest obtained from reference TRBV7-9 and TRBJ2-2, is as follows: DTGVSQNPRHKITKRGQNVTFRCDPISEHNRLYWYRQTLGQGPEFLTYFQNEAQLEKSRLLSDRFSAERPKGSFSTLEIQRTEQGDSAMYLCASSLARDSRNTGELFFGEGSRLTVL.